The present T cell receptor (beta chain) was sequenced within a study of blood T cell repertoires in COVID-19. About the research overall: Collection of acute and convalescent COVID-19 samples took place in the United States, Italy and Spain.

As originally analysed: Amplification from reference gene primers served as the basis for estimated nucleated cell counts. TCRdb's table, derived via immunoSEQ multiplex PCR, lists solely in-frame clones and lacks some. D and trimming come from the DNA, and the V and J calls and clone size come from that table. This table has approximately 260,000 clones, about 91% appearing once. Germline CDR1 and CDR2: MGHDK and SYGVNS. V lost 4 bases to trimming and J lost 0 bases, with 14 bases between them. This CDR3 spans 16 amino acids. Participant ages covered roughly 18 to 89 years across 24 US areas. Assignments of participants to cohorts depended upon their own reported clinical history.

The gene calls are TRBV25-1 and TRBJ2-3; TRBD2 might be the D (6 bases). The TCR comes from a woman aged 35 to 49 with acute COVID-19. Sequencing used PBMCs or T cells enriched from blood (not recorded which). For the CDR3, the DNA is TGTGCCAGCAGTGTAGGCGGGGTAACTAGCACAGATACGCAGTATTTT. Translated: CASSVGGVTSTDTQYF.